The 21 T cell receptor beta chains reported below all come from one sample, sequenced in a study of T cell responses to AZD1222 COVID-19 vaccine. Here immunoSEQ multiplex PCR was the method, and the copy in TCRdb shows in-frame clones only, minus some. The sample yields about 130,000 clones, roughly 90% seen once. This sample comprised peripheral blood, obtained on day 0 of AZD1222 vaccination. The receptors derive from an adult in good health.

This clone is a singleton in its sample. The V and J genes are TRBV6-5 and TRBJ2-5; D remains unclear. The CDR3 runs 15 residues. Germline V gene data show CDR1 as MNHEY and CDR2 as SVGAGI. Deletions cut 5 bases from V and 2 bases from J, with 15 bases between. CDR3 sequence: CASSPPFWRQETQYF. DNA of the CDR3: TGTGCCAGCAGTCCTCCTTTCTGGCGGCAAGAGACCCAGTACTTC.

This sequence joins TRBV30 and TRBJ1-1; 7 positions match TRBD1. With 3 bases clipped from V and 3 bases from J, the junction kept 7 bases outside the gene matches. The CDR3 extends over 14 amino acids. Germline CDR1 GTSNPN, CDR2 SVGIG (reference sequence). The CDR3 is CAWSDRVPYTEAFF. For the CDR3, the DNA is TGTGCCTGGAGCGACAGGGTACCGTACACTGAAGCTTTCTTT.

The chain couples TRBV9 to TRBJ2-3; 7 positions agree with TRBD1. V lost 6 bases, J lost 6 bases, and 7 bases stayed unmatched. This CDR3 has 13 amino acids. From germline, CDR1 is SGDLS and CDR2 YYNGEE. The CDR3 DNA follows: TGTGCCAGCAAGGAACAGGGGCCGGATACGCAGTATTTT. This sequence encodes CASKEQGPDTQYF.

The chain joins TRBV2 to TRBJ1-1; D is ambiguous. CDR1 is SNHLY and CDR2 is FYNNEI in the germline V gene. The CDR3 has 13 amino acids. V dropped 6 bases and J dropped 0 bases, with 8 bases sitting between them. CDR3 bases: TGTGCCAGCAGGGCTCAAATGAACACTGAAGCTTTCTTT. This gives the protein CASRAQMNTEAFF.

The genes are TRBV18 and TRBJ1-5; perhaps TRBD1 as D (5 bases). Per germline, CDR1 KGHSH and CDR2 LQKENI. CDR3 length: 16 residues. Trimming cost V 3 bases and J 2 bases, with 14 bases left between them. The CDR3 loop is CASSPVGGYGNQPQHF. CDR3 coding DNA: TGTGCCAGCTCACCGGTTGGGGGGTATGGCAATCAGCCCCAGCATTTT.

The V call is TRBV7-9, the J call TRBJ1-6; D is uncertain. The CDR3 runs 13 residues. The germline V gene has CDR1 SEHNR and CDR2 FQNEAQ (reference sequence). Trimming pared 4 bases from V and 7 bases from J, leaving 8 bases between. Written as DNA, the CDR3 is TGTGCCAGCAGCTCCCTCGGGAATTCACCCCTCCACTTT. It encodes CASSSLGNSPLHF.

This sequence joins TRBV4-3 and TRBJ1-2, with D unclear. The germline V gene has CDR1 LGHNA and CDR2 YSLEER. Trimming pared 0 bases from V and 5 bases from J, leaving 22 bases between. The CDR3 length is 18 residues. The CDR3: CASSQDRTAFDTKYGYTF. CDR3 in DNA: TGCGCCAGCAGCCAAGACAGGACGGCGTTTGATACGAAATATGGCTACACCTTC.

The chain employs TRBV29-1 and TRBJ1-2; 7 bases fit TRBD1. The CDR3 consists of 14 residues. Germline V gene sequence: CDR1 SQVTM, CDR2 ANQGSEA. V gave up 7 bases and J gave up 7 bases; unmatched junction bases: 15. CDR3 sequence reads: CSADRDGTLGGYTF. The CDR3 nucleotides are TGCAGCGCCGACAGGGATGGTACTCTGGGTGGCTACACCTTC.

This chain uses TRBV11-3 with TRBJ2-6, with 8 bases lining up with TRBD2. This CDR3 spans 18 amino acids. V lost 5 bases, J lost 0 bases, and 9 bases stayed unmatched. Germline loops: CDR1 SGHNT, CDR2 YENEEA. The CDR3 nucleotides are TGTGCCAGCAGCCCCGGGGGGGGAGCTGGCTCTGGGGCCAACGTCCTGACTTTC. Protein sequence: CASSPGGGAGSGANVLTF.

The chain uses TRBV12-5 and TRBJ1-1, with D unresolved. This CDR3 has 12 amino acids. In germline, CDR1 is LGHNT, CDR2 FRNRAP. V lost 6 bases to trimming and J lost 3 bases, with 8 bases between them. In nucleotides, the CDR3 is TGTGCTAGTGGACTGGGGTACACTGAAGCTTTCTTT. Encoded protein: CASGLGYTEAFF. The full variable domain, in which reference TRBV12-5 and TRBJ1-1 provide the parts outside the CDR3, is DARVTQTPRHKVTEMGQEVTMRCQPILGHNTVFWYRQTMMQGLELLAYFRNRAPLDDSGMPKDRFSAEMPDATLATLKIQPSEPRDSAVYFCASGLGYTEAFFGQGTRLTVV.

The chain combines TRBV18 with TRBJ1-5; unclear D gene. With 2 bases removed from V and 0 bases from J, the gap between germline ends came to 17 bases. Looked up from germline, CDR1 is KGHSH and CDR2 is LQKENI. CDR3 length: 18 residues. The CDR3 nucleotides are TGTGCCAGCTCACCAAGTCCCTTTACACAGAATAGCAATCAGCCCCAGCATTTT. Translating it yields CASSPSPFTQNSNQPQHF. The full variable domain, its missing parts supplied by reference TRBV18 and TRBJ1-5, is NAGVMQNPRHLVRRRGQEARLRCSPMKGHSHVYWYRQLPEEGLKFMVYLQKENIIDESGMPKERFSAEFPKEGPSILRIQQVVRGDSAAYFCASSPSPFTQNSNQPQHFGDGTRLSIL.

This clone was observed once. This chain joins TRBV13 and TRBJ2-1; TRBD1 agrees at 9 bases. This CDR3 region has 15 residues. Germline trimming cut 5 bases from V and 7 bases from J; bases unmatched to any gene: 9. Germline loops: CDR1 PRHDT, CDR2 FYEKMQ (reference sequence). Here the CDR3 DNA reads TGTGCCAGCAGCGGACCCGGACAGGGGACAAATGAGCAGTTCTTC. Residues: CASSGPGQGTNEQFF.

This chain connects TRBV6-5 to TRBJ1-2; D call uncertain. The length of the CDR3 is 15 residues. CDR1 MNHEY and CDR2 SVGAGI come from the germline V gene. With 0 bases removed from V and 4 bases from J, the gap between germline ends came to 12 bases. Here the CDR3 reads CASSYSSPFLYGYTF. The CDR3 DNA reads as TGTGCCAGCAGTTACTCTTCACCTTTCCTCTATGGCTACACCTTC.

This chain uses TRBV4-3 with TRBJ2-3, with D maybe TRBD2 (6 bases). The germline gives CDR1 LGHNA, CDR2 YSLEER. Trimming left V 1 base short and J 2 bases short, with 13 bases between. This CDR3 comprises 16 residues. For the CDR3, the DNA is TGCGCCAGCAGCCAAGGAGGCGGGGTGGACACAGATACGCAGTATTTT. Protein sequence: CASSQGGGVDTDTQYF.

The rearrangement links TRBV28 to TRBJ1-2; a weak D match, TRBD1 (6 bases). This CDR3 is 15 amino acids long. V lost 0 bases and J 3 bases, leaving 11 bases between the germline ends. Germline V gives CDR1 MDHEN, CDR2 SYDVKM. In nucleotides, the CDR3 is TGTGCCAGCAGTTTATGGGGGGCGTATGACTATGGCTACACCTTC. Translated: CASSLWGAYDYGYTF.

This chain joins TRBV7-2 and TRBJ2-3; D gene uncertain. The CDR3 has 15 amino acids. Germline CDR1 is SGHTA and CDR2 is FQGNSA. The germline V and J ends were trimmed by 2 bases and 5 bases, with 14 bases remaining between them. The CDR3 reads CASSLLFLSLDTQYF. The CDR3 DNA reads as TGTGCCAGCAGCTTACTATTCCTATCTTTAGATACGCAGTATTTT.

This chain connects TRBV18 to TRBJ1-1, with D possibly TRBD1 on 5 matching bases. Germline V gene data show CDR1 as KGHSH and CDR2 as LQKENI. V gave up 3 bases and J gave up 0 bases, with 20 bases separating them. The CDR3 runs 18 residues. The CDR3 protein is CASSPKPTASHMNTEAFF. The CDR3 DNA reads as TGTGCCAGCTCACCTAAACCGACAGCATCCCACATGAACACTGAAGCTTTCTTT. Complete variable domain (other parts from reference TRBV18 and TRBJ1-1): NAGVMQNPRHLVRRRGQEARLRCSPMKGHSHVYWYRQLPEEGLKFMVYLQKENIIDESGMPKERFSAEFPKEGPSILRIQQVVRGDSAAYFCASSPKPTASHMNTEAFFGQGTRLTVV.

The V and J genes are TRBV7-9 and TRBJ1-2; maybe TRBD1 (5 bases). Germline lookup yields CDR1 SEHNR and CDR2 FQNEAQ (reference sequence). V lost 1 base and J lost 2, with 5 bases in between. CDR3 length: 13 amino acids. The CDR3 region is CASSLGDNYGYTF. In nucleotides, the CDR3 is TGTGCCAGCAGCTTAGGGGACAACTATGGCTACACCTTC.

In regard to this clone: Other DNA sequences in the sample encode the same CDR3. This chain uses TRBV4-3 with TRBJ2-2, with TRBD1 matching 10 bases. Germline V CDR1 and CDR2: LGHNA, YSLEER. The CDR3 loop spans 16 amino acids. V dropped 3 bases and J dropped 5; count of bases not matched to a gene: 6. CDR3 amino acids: CASSHLTGGGTGELFF. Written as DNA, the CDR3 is TGCGCCAGCAGCCACTTGACAGGGGGCGGTACCGGGGAGCTGTTTTTT.

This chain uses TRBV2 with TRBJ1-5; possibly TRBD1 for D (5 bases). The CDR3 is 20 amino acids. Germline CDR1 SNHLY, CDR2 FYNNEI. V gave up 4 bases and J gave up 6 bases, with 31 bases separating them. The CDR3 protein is CASSVLFFRSQGKESQPQHF. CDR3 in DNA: TGTGCCAGCAGTGTTTTGTTTTTCCGATCGCAGGGTAAGGAGAGTCAGCCCCAGCATTTT.

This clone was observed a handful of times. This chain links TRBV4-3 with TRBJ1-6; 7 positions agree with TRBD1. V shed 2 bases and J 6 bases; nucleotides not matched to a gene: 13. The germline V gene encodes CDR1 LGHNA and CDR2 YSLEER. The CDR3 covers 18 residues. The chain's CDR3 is CASSQLLAVGTVNSPLHF. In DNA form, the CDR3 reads TGCGCCAGCAGCCAATTATTAGCCGTAGGGACAGTTAATTCACCCCTCCACTTT.